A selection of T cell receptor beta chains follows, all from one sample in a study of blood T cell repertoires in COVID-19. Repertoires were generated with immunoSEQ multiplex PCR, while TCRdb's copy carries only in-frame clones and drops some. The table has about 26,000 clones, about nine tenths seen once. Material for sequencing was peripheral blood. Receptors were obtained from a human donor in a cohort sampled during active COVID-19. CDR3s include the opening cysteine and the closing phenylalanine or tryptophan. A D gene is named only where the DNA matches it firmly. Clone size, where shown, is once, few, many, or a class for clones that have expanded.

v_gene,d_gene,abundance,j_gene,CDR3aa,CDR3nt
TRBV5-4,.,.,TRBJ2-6,CASSLASGDLSGANVLTF,TGTGCCAGCAGCTTGGCCTCGGGGGACTTATCTGGGGCCAACGTCCTGACTTTC
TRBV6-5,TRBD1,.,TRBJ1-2,CASSPGQGGYGYTF,TGTGCCAGCAGTCCGGGACAGGGCGGCTATGGCTACACCTTC
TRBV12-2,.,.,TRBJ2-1,CASRARVGTTNNEQFF,TGTGCAAGTCGCGCCCGGGTCGGGACTACTAACAATGAGCAGTTCTTC
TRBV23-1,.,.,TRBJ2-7,CASSCPPILSSYEQYF,TGCGCCAGCAGTTGCCCCCCTATTCTGAGCTCCTACGAGCAGTACTTC
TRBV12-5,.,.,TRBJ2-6,CASARSGGSGANVLTF,TGTGCTAGTGCCCGATCCGGGGGCTCTGGGGCCAACGTCCTGACTTTC
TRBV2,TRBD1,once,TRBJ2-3,CASSQTGVPPTDTQYF,TGTGCCAGCAGTCAGACAGGGGTCCCCCCAACAGATACGCAGTATTTT
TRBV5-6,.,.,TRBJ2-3,CASSFSGLPTDTQYF,TGTGCCAGCAGCTTCTCCGGACTCCCCACAGATACGCAGTATTTT
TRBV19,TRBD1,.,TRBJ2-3,CASTGTATYTTDTQYF,TGTGCCAGTACCGGGACAGCGACGTACACCACAGATACGCAGTATTTT
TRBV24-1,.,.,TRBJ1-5,CATSDPRNNQPQHF,TGTGCCACCAGTGACCCCAGGAACAATCAGCCCCAGCATTTT
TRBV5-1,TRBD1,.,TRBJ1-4,CASSDPTGLGEKLFF,TGCGCCAGCAGCGACCCGACAGGGTTGGGGGAAAAACTGTTTTTT
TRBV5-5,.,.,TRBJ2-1,CASSLDQVGHEQFF,TGTGCCAGCAGCTTGGACCAGGTAGGCCATGAGCAGTTCTTC
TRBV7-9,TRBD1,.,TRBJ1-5,CASSLGQGNQPQHF,TGTGCCAGCAGTTTGGGACAGGGCAATCAGCCCCAGCATTTT
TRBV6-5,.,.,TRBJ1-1,CATYEVLTAFF,TGTGCCACCTATGAGGTCCTGACAGCTTTCTTT
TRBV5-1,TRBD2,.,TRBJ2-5,CASSLAGASRETQYF,TGCGCCAGCAGCCTAGCGGGGGCCAGCCGAGAGACCCAGTACTTC
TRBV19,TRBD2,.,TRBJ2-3,CASSIGLAGVGGTDTQYF,TGTGCCAGTAGTATCGGGCTAGCGGGAGTGGGGGGGACAGATACGCAGTATTTT
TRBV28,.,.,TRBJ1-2,CASSLGMVKTNYGYTF,TGTGCCAGCAGTTTAGGCATGGTCAAAACTAACTATGGCTACACCTTC
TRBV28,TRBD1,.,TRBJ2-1,CASSFAGTGSEEQFF,TGTGCCAGCAGTTTCGCCGGGACAGGGTCGGAGGAGCAGTTCTTC
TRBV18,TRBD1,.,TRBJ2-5,CASSLETGETQYF,TGTGCCAGCTCACTAGAGACAGGGGAGACCCAGTACTTC
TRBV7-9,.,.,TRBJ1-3,CASSLGGPRAGNTIYF,TGTGCCAGCAGCTTAGGAGGACCCAGGGCGGGAAACACCATATATTTT
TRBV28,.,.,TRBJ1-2,CASSLEDSYGYTF,TGTGCCAGCAGTTTGGAGGACAGCTATGGCTACACCTTC
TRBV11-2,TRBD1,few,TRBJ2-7,CASSLDRFYEQYF,TGTGCCAGCAGCCTGGACAGGTTCTACGAGCAGTACTTC
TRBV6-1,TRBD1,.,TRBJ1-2,CASSEDRGAKGTF,TGTGCCAGCAGTGAAGACAGGGGAGCGAAGGGCACCTTC
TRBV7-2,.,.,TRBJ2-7,CASSLGADSSYEQYF,TGTGCCAGCAGCTTAGGGGCCGATAGCTCCTACGAGCAGTACTTC
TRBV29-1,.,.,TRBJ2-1,CSVLDRHNEQFF,TGCAGCGTTTTGGACAGACACAATGAGCAGTTCTTC
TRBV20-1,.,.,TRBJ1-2,CSARPRGYTF,TGCAGTGCTAGGCCCCGGGGCTACACCTTC
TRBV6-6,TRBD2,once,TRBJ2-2,CASILAGGTNTGELFF,TGTGCCAGCATACTAGCGGGGGGCACGAACACCGGGGAGCTGTTTTTT
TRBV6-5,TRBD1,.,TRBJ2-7,CASSPTGTGIYEQYF,TGTGCCAGCAGTCCCACCGGGACAGGGATCTACGAGCAGTACTTC
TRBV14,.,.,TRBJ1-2,CASSQVGGTHGYTF,TGTGCCAGCAGCCAGGTAGGGGGAACTCATGGCTACACCTTC
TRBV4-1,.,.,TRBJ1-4,CASSQDRGIGEKLFF,TGCGCCAGCAGCCAAGATCGGGGTATCGGTGAAAAACTGTTTTTT